This T cell receptor beta chain was observed in a study of shared clonotypes between healthy human individuals. CDR3 length: 13 residues. V was pared by 0 bases and J by 3 bases, with 5 bases between. CDR1 is MNHEY, CDR2 SVGAGI, per germline. Study findings and constraints: It was observed that roughly 5.5% of naive CD4 clonotypes were shared across a handful of donors.

Comment on this clone: Its target is not known.

CD45RO-negative, CCR7-selected cells formed the naive CD8 fraction, which excluded terminally differentiated effector memory CD45RA+ cells. Assay used: immunoSEQ multiplex PCR; TCRdb lists only in-frame clones, some missing. The sample holds about 2,100,000 clones, about 93% seen once. The sequence came from a man aged 18 to 29 in good health. Some clones in this sample may be carry-over from other donors' samples. The sequencing input was naive CD8+ T cells from PBMCs. This chain joins TRBV6-5 and TRBJ2-5, with D perhaps TRBD1 or TRBD2 (5 bases each). For the CDR3, the DNA is TGTGCCAGCAGTTACTCGGGGGAAGAGACCCAGTACTTC. Its translation: CASSYSGEETQYF.